The present TCR beta chain was sequenced within a study of T cell responses to AZD1222 COVID-19 vaccine. General study findings and limits: Just a handful of AZD1222 recipients were seropositive at baseline. Breadth and depth of Spike-specific TCRs rose after two AZD1222 doses. Clonal diversity was possibly underestimated; the donors were predominantly white British and more often female.

Remarks on this clone: Its specificity is not known.

Sequencing was performed with immunoSEQ multiplex PCR; in TCRdb, only in-frame clones are kept and a portion is missing. This sample has 100,000 to 150,000 clones; around 84% occur once, and the top ten carry about 29%. Second-dose schedules of about 4 or about 12 weeks were combined. CDR3 length equals 14 residues. Germline lookup yields CDR1 SEHNR and CDR2 FQNEAQ (reference sequence). V was trimmed by 4 bases and J by 2 bases, leaving 11 bases between them. The sequencing here drew on peripheral blood, taken 28 days after the second AZD1222 dose. This receptor was identified in an adult who received the AZD1222 COVID-19 vaccine. The rearrangement joins TRBV7-9 to TRBJ1-2; the D gene is possibly TRBD1 (5 bases). The CDR3 DNA reads TGTGCCAGCAGCTCAGGGCCAGGGAACTATGGCTACACCTTC. Its translation: CASSSGPGNYGYTF.